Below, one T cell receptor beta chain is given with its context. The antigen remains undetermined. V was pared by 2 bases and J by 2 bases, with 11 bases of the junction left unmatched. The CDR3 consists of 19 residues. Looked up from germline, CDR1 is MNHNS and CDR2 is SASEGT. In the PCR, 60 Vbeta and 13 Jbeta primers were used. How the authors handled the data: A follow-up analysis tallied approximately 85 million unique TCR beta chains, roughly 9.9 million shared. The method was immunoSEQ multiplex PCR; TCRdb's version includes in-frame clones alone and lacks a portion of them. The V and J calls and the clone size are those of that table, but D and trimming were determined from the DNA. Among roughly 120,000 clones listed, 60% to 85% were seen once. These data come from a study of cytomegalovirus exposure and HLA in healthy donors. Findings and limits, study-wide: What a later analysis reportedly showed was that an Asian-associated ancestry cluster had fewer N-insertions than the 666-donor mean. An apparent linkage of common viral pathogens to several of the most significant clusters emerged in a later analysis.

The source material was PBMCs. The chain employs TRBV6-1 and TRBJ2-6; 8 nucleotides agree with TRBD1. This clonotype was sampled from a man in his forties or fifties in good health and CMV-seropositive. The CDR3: CASSEYGQGTGTGANVLTF. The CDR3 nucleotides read TGTGCCAGCAGTGAATATGGACAGGGCACGGGCACTGGGGCCAACGTCCTGACTTTC.